These 12 T cell receptor beta chains came from one sample sequenced in a study of T cell responses to AZD1222 COVID-19 vaccine. Assay: immunoSEQ multiplex PCR; the TCRdb copy retains only in-frame clones and omits some. This table has fewer than 200,000 clones, roughly 92% appearing once. The material was peripheral blood, obtained on day 0 of AZD1222 vaccination. These receptors were obtained from an adult in good health.

There are a few counts of this clone. The junction shows a germline mismatch at one end, possibly a read error. The chain employs TRBV7-9 and TRBJ2-5; perhaps TRBD2 as D (6 bases). The CDR3 totals 16 residues. CDR1 and CDR2 (germline): SEHNR, FQNEAQ (reference sequence). The CDR3 sequence is CASSLAPPIIGETQYF. The DNA for the CDR3 is TGTGCCAGCAGCCTAGCGCCACCAATTATAGGGGAGACCCAGTACTTC. Using reference TRBV7-9 and TRBJ2-5 for the parts outside the CDR3, the full variable domain is DTGVSQNPRHKITKRGQNVTFRCDPISEHNRLYWYRQTLGQGPEFLTYFQNEAQLEKSRLLSDRFSAERPKGSFSTLEIQRTEQGDSAMYLCASSLAPPIIGETQYFGPGTRLLVL.

This clone was observed a single time. The chain employs TRBV4-1 and TRBJ1-2; D gene ambiguous. V was cut by 6 bases and J by 4 bases, with 18 bases left in between. CDR1 and CDR2 from the germline V gene are MGHRA and YSYEKL. The CDR3 loop spans 15 amino acids. Here the CDR3 reads CASSPGTITTYGYTF. CDR3 nucleotides: TGCGCCAGCAGTCCTGGTACCATTACGACCTATGGCTACACCTTC.

The chain is built from TRBV6-4 and TRBJ2-6; D may correspond to TRBD1 or TRBD2 (5 bases each). Trimming removed 2 bases from V and 0 bases from J, with 11 bases in between. Germline CDR1 is MRHNA and CDR2 is SNTAGT. This CDR3 is 17 amino acids long. DNA of the CDR3: TGTGCCAGCAGTGACGAGGGGCGTAGCTCTGGGGCCAACGTCCTGACTTTC. As protein: CASSDEGRSSGANVLTF.

The J gene is TRBJ2-2, the V gene TRBV7-3, with 8 bases that match TRBD1. This CDR3 contains 16 residues. CDR1 SGHTA and CDR2 FQGTGA come from the germline V gene. Trimming at V came to 3 bases and at J to 5 bases, leaving 8 bases not matched to a gene. CDR3 DNA sequence: TGTGCCAGCAGCTTCCAGGGGGCTATGGGTACCGGGGAGCTGTTTTTT. Its translation is CASSFQGAMGTGELFF. Filled out from reference TRBV7-3 and TRBJ2-2, the complete variable domain reads GAGVSQTPSNKVTEKGKYVELRCDPISGHTALYWYRQSLGQGPEFLIYFQGTGAADDSGLPNDRFFAVRPEGSVSTLKIQRTERGDSAVYLCASSFQGAMGTGELFFGEGSRLTVL.

The rearrangement joins TRBV5-1 to TRBJ2-7; no reliable D call. The germline V gene has CDR1 SGHRS and CDR2 YFSETQ. The length of the CDR3 is 15 residues. The ends were cut back, 0 bases at V and 2 bases at J, with 12 bases in the middle. This CDR3 reads CASSLGFGLTYEQYF. The CDR3 nucleotides are TGCGCCAGCAGCTTGGGTTTCGGGTTAACCTACGAGCAGTACTTC.

The genes are TRBV27 and TRBJ1-2, with TRBD1 as a possible D gene (5 bases). Between the trimmed V and J ends, which lost 5 bases and 12 bases, there was a span of 40 bases. Germline CDR1 reads MNHEY; CDR2 reads SMNVEV (reference sequence). The CDR3 consists of 20 residues. This CDR3 reads CASSPSTPGSDSPPAMVDTF. The CDR3 region has the DNA TGTGCCAGCAGTCCTTCTACACCGGGATCCGACAGCCCTCCTGCAATGGTAGACACCTTC.

This clone was counted a few times. The genes are TRBV6-5 and TRBJ1-2; D gene uncertain. This CDR3 contains 15 residues. Per germline, CDR1 MNHEY and CDR2 SVGAGI. V gave up 5 bases and J gave up 2 bases, with 15 bases separating them. CDR3 nucleotides: TGTGCCAGCAGTATCGGCGCCATGGGAAACTATGGCTACACCTTC. Protein product: CASSIGAMGNYGYTF.

The chain recombines TRBV11-3 with TRBJ2-1, with TRBD2 matching 7 bases. Trimming removed 0 bases from V and 4 bases from J; junction bases left unmatched: 9. This CDR3 has 17 residues. In germline, CDR1 is SGHNT, CDR2 YENEEA. The CDR3 region has the DNA TGTGCCAGCAGCTTAGAGAGGGCTATCGGGGGGTACAATGAGCAGTTCTTC. Translating gives CASSLERAIGGYNEQFF.

V usage is TRBV7-2 and J usage is TRBJ2-2; no clear D. This CDR3 has 13 amino acids. The germline CDR1 and CDR2 sequences are SGHTA and FQGNSA. V lost 4 bases and J 1 base, leaving 4 bases between the germline ends. CDR3 bases: TGTGCCAGCAGCTGGAGGAACACCGGGGAGCTGTTTTTT. It encodes CASSWRNTGELFF.

V usage is TRBV15 and J usage is TRBJ2-7; D remains ambiguous. Germline V gene lookup returns CDR1 LNHNV and CDR2 YYDKDF (reference sequence). The CDR3 covers 12 residues. V was pared by 4 bases and J by 4 bases, with 8 bases between. CDR3 in amino acids: CATSKEGYEQYF. For the CDR3, the DNA is TGTGCCACCAGCAAGGAAGGGTACGAGCAGTACTTC. The complete variable domain, with remaining parts taken from reference TRBV15 and TRBJ2-7, reads DAMVIQNPRYQVTQFGKPVTLSCSQTLNHNVMYWYQQKSSQAPKLLFHYYDKDFNNEADTPDNFQSRRPNTSFCFLDIRSPGLGDTAMYLCATSKEGYEQYFGPGTRLTVT.

The chain joins TRBV12-5 to TRBJ2-7; 10 nucleotides match TRBD2. J lost 7 bases, V lost 0 bases, and 21 bases had no gene match. Germline loops: CDR1 LGHNT, CDR2 FRNRAP. This CDR3 has 20 amino acids. DNA for the CDR3: TGTGCTAGTGGTTTGGTACGGGGAGCGGGGGGGCGACCCCCGCTTGGGGAGCAGTACGTC. Encoded protein: CASGLVRGAGGRPPLGEQYV.

The chain has TRBV30 and TRBJ1-4, with D possibly matching TRBD1 (5 bases). V was pared by 4 bases and J by 8 bases, with 17 bases between. The CDR3 contains 14 residues. CDR1 and CDR2 (germline): GTSNPN, SVGIG (reference sequence). CDR3: CAWTRKGLGEKLFF. In DNA form, the CDR3 reads TGTGCCTGGACCCGAAAGGGGTTGGGCGAAAAACTGTTTTTT.